The sequence of this T cell receptor beta chain was determined in a study of T cell clonotyping in hematopoietic cell transplantation. Regarding the study as a whole: No sorting was done, leaving CD4 and CD8 contributions mixed. Pathologically expanded recipient clonotypes increased progressively from day 30 to day 180 as diversity fell.

Recipients were bled about 28 days pretransplant and at posttransplant days 30, 100, 180. The V and J ends lost 5 bases and 2 bases respectively, with 16 bases between them. This CDR3 has 15 amino acids. Per germline, CDR1 MDHEN and CDR2 SYDVKM. The data were produced by immunoSEQ multiplex PCR, yet TCRdb's version contains in-frame clones alone and is incomplete. The sample holds over 700 clones, about 95% seen once. Note on this clone: Its antigen is unknown.

Material: peripheral blood mononuclear cells, obtained 180 days after allogeneic stem cell transplant. V gene TRBV28 combines with J gene TRBJ2-7; either TRBD1 or TRBD2 may supply D (6 bases each). This TCR was sampled from a male patient between 60 and 69 years old who had an allogeneic stem cell transplant from an unrelated donor, so T cells may come from the graft donor. Some clones in this sample may be carry-over from other donors' samples. The CDR3: CASSERGGFPYEQYF. DNA for the CDR3: TGTGCCAGCAGTGAGAGAGGGGGGTTCCCCTACGAGCAGTACTTC.